This T cell receptor beta chain is from a study of blood T cell repertoires in COVID-19. For the study at large: COVID-19 samples from acute and convalescent phases originated in the United States, Italy and Spain.

Germline assignment: CDR1 MNHNS and CDR2 SASEGT. The V end was cut by 4 bases, the J end by 0 bases, with 13 bases between. The CDR3 is 16 residues long. Assay: immunoSEQ multiplex PCR; the TCRdb copy retains only in-frame clones and omits some. Here the sample spans about 33,000 clones, around 84% being singletons. V gene TRBV6-1 combines with J gene TRBJ2-1, with a possible D match to TRBD1 (5 bases). Sequencing input: peripheral blood. The receptor comes from a human donor in a cohort sampled during active COVID-19. CDR3 residues: CASSVQAPSSYNEQFF. CDR3 in DNA: TGTGCCAGCAGTGTACAGGCGCCTAGCTCCTACAATGAGCAGTTCTTC.